This T cell receptor beta chain was sequenced during a study of T cells after yellow fever vaccination. Study context: SMART-Seq v4 Ultra Low Input served to prepare low-cell-number fractions.

Losses at the gene ends were 3 bases for V and 4 bases for J; bases not matched to a gene: 9. Looked up from germline, CDR1 is SQVTM and CDR2 is ANQGSEA. This CDR3 has 15 amino acids. TCR cDNA was made by 5'RACE template switching, adding a universal primer site and UMIs. Using its own MiXCR run on the 5' RACE reads, TCRdb lists one record per CDR3 protein. This sample has a few hundred thousand distinct CDR3 sequences, with roughly 4.3% found just once. This clonotype was counted between two and nine times. Its antigen is unidentified. Study-level points and caveats: Contamination by abundant bulk-population clonotypes could be present in FACS-sorted repertoires.

J is TRBJ2-3 and V is TRBV29-1; 8 nucleotides match TRBD2. This TCR was sampled from a man aged 18 to 30 who received the YFV17D yellow fever vaccine. The specimen was PBMCs, collected 5 days after the yellow fever booster vaccination. The CDR3 DNA is TGCAGCGTTGATACGGGGGGGACGGGAGCAGATACGCAGTATTTT. Amino acids: CSVDTGGTGADTQYF.